Presented here are 32 T cell receptor beta chains from one specimen sequenced in a study of blood T cells in healthy people across ages. Primers used in a second PCR of roughly 6 to 11 cycles were a sample-barcoded 5' primer and a J-beta primer mix. TCRdb passed the 5' RACE reads through MiXCR, listing each CDR3 protein once. The repertoire holds about 780,000 distinct CDR3 sequences, with about 47% as singletons. What was sequenced was blood. Receptors originate from a man at least 80 years old in good health.

This clonotype appeared many times. V gene TRBV7-2 combines with J gene TRBJ2-7; 13 bases fit TRBD2. The ends lost 1 base at V and 2 bases at J; junction bases unmatched: 2. The CDR3 spans 16 residues. Germline assignment: CDR1 SGHTA and CDR2 FQGNSA. The CDR3 DNA follows: TGTGCCAGCAGCTTAGAAGGGACTAGCGGGACCTACGAGCAGTACTTC. Translated, it gives CASSLEGTSGTYEQYF.

The chain links TRBV4-3 to TRBJ2-5; D might be TRBD2 (6 bases). The germline V and J ends were trimmed by 0 bases and 4 bases, with 12 bases remaining between them. Germline CDR1 and CDR2: LGHNA and YSLEER. The CDR3 is 15 residues long. The CDR3, as DNA: TGCGCCAGCAGCCAAGATGGGGGGTCTCGAGAGACCCAGTACTTC. This gives the protein CASSQDGGSRETQYF.

This clonotype was seen a handful of times. This sequence joins TRBV20-1 and TRBJ2-1; TRBD2 matches at 10 bases. V gave up 3 bases and J gave up 8 bases; unmatched junction bases: 13. CDR3 length: 16 residues. The germline CDR1 and CDR2 sequences are DFQATT and SNEGSKA (reference sequence). The CDR3 sequence: CSASSALAGVDDEQFF. CDR3 sequence (DNA): TGCAGTGCTAGTTCAGCCCTAGCGGGAGTTGACGATGAGCAGTTCTTC.

This clonotype was observed many times. The chain carries TRBV27 and TRBJ1-2, with D hard to call. CDR3 length: 13 residues. Germline V CDR1 and CDR2: MNHEY, SMNVEV (reference sequence). V was cut by 5 bases and J by 2 bases, with 9 bases left in between. CDR3 DNA sequence: TGTGCCAGCAGTCCGGACGGAAACTATGGCTACACCTTC. It translates to CASSPDGNYGYTF.

V is TRBV5-1 and J is TRBJ2-1, with 7 bases that match TRBD2. V was clipped by 2 bases and J by 5 bases; unmatched bases: 4. The V gene's germline CDR1 is SGHRS and CDR2 YFSETQ. This CDR3 has 14 residues. CDR3: CASSLRLADNEQFF. CDR3 DNA: TGCGCCAGCAGCTTAAGGCTAGCGGACAATGAGCAGTTCTTC.

The DNA for the CDR3 is TGTGCCAGCAGCTCCCCTGGGGGGCTAGCGGGAGTAGGTGAGCAGTTCTTC. This encodes CASSSPGGLAGVGEQFF. The chain links TRBV7-2 to TRBJ2-1; 10 bases agree with TRBD2. There are 17 residues in the CDR3. V gave up 4 bases and J gave up 9 bases; unmatched junction bases: 15. CDR1 is SGHTA, CDR2 FQGNSA, per germline.

Only one count was recorded for this clonotype. This chain connects TRBV11-2 to TRBJ1-4; perhaps TRBD1 as D (5 bases). With 0 bases removed from V and 9 bases from J, the gap between germline ends came to 11 bases. Germline CDR1 SGHAT, CDR2 FQNNGV. The length of the CDR3 is 14 residues. The CDR3 DNA reads TGTGCCAGCAGCTTAGAGCGACAGAGGCAAAAACTGTTTTTT. Translation gives CASSLERQRQKLFF.

V usage is TRBV7-2 and J usage is TRBJ2-2; D unresolved. V lost 8 bases and J lost 0, with 10 bases in between. This CDR3 is 14 amino acids long. Germline V CDR1 and CDR2: SGHTA, FQGNSA. The CDR3 is CASRPSTNTGELFF. As DNA, the CDR3 is TGTGCCAGCCGCCCCAGTACGAACACCGGGGAGCTGTTTTTT.

This chain connects TRBV4-2 to TRBJ2-6; a weak D match, TRBD2 (5 bases). The V gene's germline CDR1 is LGHNA and CDR2 YNFKEQ. V dropped 1 base and J dropped 4 bases, with 11 bases sitting between them. The CDR3 has 16 amino acids. DNA for the CDR3: TGTGCCAGCAGCCAAGGGGCGCCGGGAGGGGCCAACGTCCTGACTTTC. It codes for CASSQGAPGGANVLTF.

The chain is built from TRBV5-1 and TRBJ2-2; D not resolved. Trimming took 1 base from V and 6 from J, leaving 7 bases between them. CDR3 length: 13 amino acids. CDR1 is SGHRS, CDR2 YFSETQ, per germline. CDR3 DNA: TGCGCCAGCAGCTTGAGCGACTCCGGGGAGCTGTTTTTT. Its translation: CASSLSDSGELFF.

The chain combines TRBV20-1 with TRBJ2-1, with D tentatively TRBD2 (6 bases). The closer fit of TRBJ2-7 to the DNA end suggests the J call may be wrong. Germline CDR1 is DFQATT and CDR2 is SNEGSKA (reference sequence). The CDR3 covers 14 residues. CDR3 bases: TGCAGTCTTGGGGGGAGTGTGGGCTACAATGAGCAGTACTTC. It codes for CSLGGSVGYNEQYF.

CDR3 in DNA: TGTGCCTGGACATCGAATATCGGAGGCCGGATGGGGGAGCAGTACTTC. This codes for CAWTSNIGGRMGEQYF. This chain uses TRBV30 with TRBJ2-7; possibly TRBD2 for D (5 bases). V gave up 4 bases and J gave up 7 bases, with 26 bases separating them. Germline V lookup: CDR1 GTSNPN, CDR2 SVGIG (reference sequence). CDR3 length: 16 residues.

This clonotype was detected only a few times. The CDR3 sequence: CASSTGSRSSGGYTF. CDR3 nucleotides: TGTGCCAGCAGCACGGGCTCTCGATCGTCGGGAGGCTACACCTTC. The chain has TRBV11-3 and TRBJ1-2; the D is unclear. Germline values: CDR1 SGHNT, CDR2 YENEEA. The CDR3 runs to 15 residues. The V gene lost 5 bases and the J gene lost 8 bases, with 21 bases spanning the gap.

This clonotype was recorded many times. This chain links TRBV6-6 with TRBJ2-3; D is uncertain. Germline CDR1 MNHNY, CDR2 SVGAGI (reference sequence). The V and J ends lost 6 bases and 9 bases respectively, with 10 bases between them. The CDR3 extends over 11 amino acids. The CDR3 DNA follows: TGTGCCAGCAGGGTCCCCGACACGCAGTATTTT. It yields the protein CASRVPDTQYF.

This clonotype was counted between two and nine times. The chain joins TRBV12-3 or TRBV12-4 to TRBJ2-3, with a possible D match to TRBD2 (5 bases). Deletions cut 6 bases from V and 10 bases from J, with 14 bases between. The CDR3 contains 12 residues. The CDR3 reads CASSLGLGAQYF. The CDR3 region has the DNA TGTGCCAGCAGCCTAGGGTTGGGAGCGCAGTATTTT.

The chain is built from TRBV12-3 or TRBV12-4 and TRBJ2-1; 8 bases fit TRBD2. CDR3 length equals 14 residues. The trim removed 7 bases at V and 7 bases at J, leaving 9 bases unmatched. CDR3 loop: CASTLAGIGNEQFF. In DNA, the CDR3 is TGTGCCAGCACCTTAGCGGGAATAGGTAATGAGCAGTTCTTC.

To note about this clonotype: Being one base from a much bigger clone, this may be a read error. This chain uses TRBV20-1 with TRBJ2-1; D is ambiguous. Germline V gene data show CDR1 as DFQATT and CDR2 as SNEGSKA (reference sequence). The CDR3 totals 16 residues. In nucleotides, the CDR3 is TGCAGTGCTACCCCCCGAACACCGAGCTCCTACAATGAGAAGTTCTTC. Protein sequence: CSATPRTPSSYNEKFF.

Of note for this clonotype: Being one base from a much bigger clone, this may be a read error. No conserved phenylalanine or tryptophan ends this CDR3, so it is likely a read error. The chain couples TRBV11-3 to TRBJ2-5; 10 nucleotides match TRBD2. The CDR3 consists of 14 residues. J was trimmed by 5 bases and V by 5 bases; bases with no gene match: 5. Germline loops: CDR1 SGHNT, CDR2 YENEEA. CDR3 DNA sequence: TGTGCCAGCAGCCCCGGACTAGCGGTGGAGACCCAGTACTTA. This sequence encodes CASSPGLAVETQYL.

The J gene is TRBJ2-4, the V gene TRBV12-3 or TRBV12-4; 13 bases line up with TRBD2. V gave up 6 bases and J gave up 0 bases; unmatched junction bases: 2. This CDR3 contains 16 residues. CDR3 DNA: TGTGCCAGCAGGGGACTAGCGGGACTAGCCAAAAACATTCAGTACTTC. This encodes CASRGLAGLAKNIQYF.

This clonotype was found many times. The chain employs TRBV29-1 and TRBJ2-7; the match to TRBD1 covers 7 bases. The length of the CDR3 is 12 residues. Germline V gives CDR1 SQVTM, CDR2 ANQGSEA. The chain's CDR3 is CSTYGTEYEQYF. CDR3 sequence (DNA): TGCAGTACCTACGGGACAGAGTACGAGCAGTACTTC.

The table lists this clonotype with a few counts. This sequence joins TRBV28 and TRBJ1-3; D is perhaps TRBD1 (6 bases). Germline V CDR1 and CDR2: MDHEN, SYDVKM. The CDR3 runs to 18 residues. The germline V and J ends were trimmed by 5 bases and 0 bases, with 20 bases remaining between them. CDR3 protein: CASSDPKLGQISGNTIYF. The CDR3 region has the DNA TGTGCCAGCAGTGACCCCAAACTGGGACAAATCTCTGGAAACACCATATATTTT.

This sequence joins TRBV4-3 and TRBJ2-3; 7 bases agree with TRBD1. Germline CDR1 LGHNA, CDR2 YSLEER. This CDR3 region has 20 residues. Unmatched junction bases numbered 20, after V lost 3 bases and J lost 2 bases. The CDR3 spells CASSHGTAAIEGKVTDTQYF. For the CDR3, the DNA is TGCGCCAGCAGCCACGGGACAGCGGCGATTGAGGGGAAGGTCACAGATACGCAGTATTTT.

As to this clonotype: One end of the junction does not line up with germline, which may come from a read error. The genes are TRBV12-3 or TRBV12-4 and TRBJ1-2; 11 positions match TRBD1. The CDR3 loop spans 14 amino acids. DNA of the CDR3: TGTGCCAGCAGGTTAGGGACAGGGGGTAGTAGCTGCACCTTC. Amino acid sequence: CASRLGTGGSSCTF.

This clonotype was counted ten times or more. The V and J genes are TRBV29-1 and TRBJ2-3; D remains unclear. Deletions cut 4 bases from V and 11 bases from J, with 16 bases between. The CDR3 consists of 12 residues. Per germline, CDR1 SQVTM and CDR2 ANQGSEA. This CDR3 is CSVGKPTQGQYF. The CDR3 region has the DNA TGCAGCGTTGGTAAACCGACACAAGGGCAGTATTTT.

This clonotype was recorded at least ten times. The rearrangement uses TRBV7-2 and TRBJ2-3; TRBD2 aligns across 8 bases. Germline lookup yields CDR1 SGHTA and CDR2 FQGNSA. Unmatched junction bases numbered 11, after V lost 4 bases and J lost 2 bases. This CDR3 has 17 amino acids. The CDR3 DNA sequence: TGTGCCAGCAGCTCGCCGCTAGCGGGCCCACCCACAGATACGCAGTATTTT. Its protein product is CASSSPLAGPPTDTQYF.

In its sample, this clonotype was seen many times. This chain joins TRBV20-1 and TRBJ2-7; TRBD2 matches at 10 bases. The CDR3 runs 15 residues. The V and J ends lost 0 bases and 4 bases, in that order; junction bases with no gene match: 6. Germline CDR1 is DFQATT and CDR2 is SNEGSKA (reference sequence). CDR3 region: CSARDEASGSYEQYF. Here the CDR3 DNA reads TGCAGTGCTAGAGATGAGGCTAGCGGGAGTTACGAGCAGTACTTC.

V and J are TRBV28 and TRBJ2-5; 14 positions match TRBD2. Germline V CDR1 and CDR2: MDHEN, SYDVKM. This CDR3 is built from 17 residues. V was clipped by 4 bases and J by 4 bases; unmatched bases: 8. CDR3 sequence: CASSWGLAGADPETQYF. CDR3 DNA: TGTGCCAGCAGTTGGGGACTAGCGGGAGCAGACCCAGAGACCCAGTACTTC. Filled out from reference TRBV28 and TRBJ2-5, the complete variable domain reads DVKVTQSSRYLVKRTGEKVFLECVQDMDHENMFWYRQDPGLGLRLIYFSYDVKMKEKGDIPEGYSVSREKKERFSLILESASTNQTSMYLCASSWGLAGADPETQYFGPGTRLLVL.

At least ten counts were recorded for this clonotype. The DNA for the CDR3 is TGTGCCAGCAGCGACGGAACGAACATGGGCGAGCAGTACTTC. The encoded protein is CASSDGTNMGEQYF. This chain connects TRBV9 to TRBJ2-7; D remains unclear. CDR1 is SGDLS and CDR2 is YYNGEE in the germline V gene. Trimming removed 3 bases at V and 6 bases at J, with 16 bases between. CDR3 length: 14 residues.

The sample holds a few counts of this clonotype. As DNA, the CDR3 is TGTGCCAGCAGTGCAGCGGGACGAGCGGGAGTTGGCGAGCAGTACTTC. Translation: CASSAAGRAGVGEQYF. V gene TRBV12-3 or TRBV12-4 combines with J gene TRBJ2-5; TRBD2 matches at 8 bases. Matching the DNA end better, TRBJ2-7 makes the J call doubtful. CDR3 size: 16 residues.

This clonotype has just one count. The gene calls are TRBV6-2 or TRBV6-3 and TRBJ1-1, with 10 bases matching TRBD1. This CDR3 has 15 amino acids. Losses at the gene ends were 2 bases for V and 3 bases for J; bases not matched to a gene: 3. The germline V gene encodes CDR1 MNHEY and CDR2 SVGEGT. The CDR3 here is CASSYTGTGDTEAFF. As DNA, the CDR3 is TGTGCCAGCAGTTACACCGGGACAGGGGACACTGAAGCTTTCTTT.

For this clonotype: This clone may be a read error of a much larger clone one base away. This rearrangement joins TRBV29-1 to TRBJ2-7; possibly TRBD1 or TRBD2 for D (5 bases each). CDR3 size: 12 residues. Germline V CDR1 and CDR2: SQVTM, ANQGSEA. The CDR3 sequence: CGVRPGGYEQYF. CDR3 nucleotide sequence: TGCGGCGTTCGTCCTGGGGGCTACGAGCAGTACTTC.

This clonotype was recorded a few times. The J gene is TRBJ2-1, the V gene TRBV29-1, with 11 positions matching TRBD2. From germline, CDR1 is SQVTM and CDR2 ANQGSEA. There are 15 residues in the CDR3. With 6 bases clipped from V and 7 bases from J, the junction kept 11 bases outside the gene matches. The DNA for the CDR3 is TGCAGCGTCGCAACTAGCGGGAGAGGTAGGAATGAGCAGTTCTTC. It codes for CSVATSGRGRNEQFF.